This is a list of T cell receptor beta chains from one sample in a study of regulatory T cells in long-lasting Graves disease. TCRdb passed the multiplex PCR reads through MiXCR, listing each CDR3 protein once. The table has hundreds of thousands of distinct CDR3 sequences, about 30% seen once. Sequencing used peripheral blood mononuclear cells (PBMCs), obtained when the disease was refractory, from a patient treated with antithyroid drugs. All receptors come from a female donor with Graves disease. Each CDR3 is given with its conserved first and last residue. The D gene is left open where the match is weak. The size entry is marked missing in some rows and otherwise reads once, few, many or a size class.

D | size | J | V | DNA | CDR3
- | - | TRBJ2-6 | TRBV6-1 | TGTGCCAGCAGGGAGATGCAGGGGTCCGGGGCCAACGTCCTGACTTTC | CASREMQGSGANVLTF
TRBD2 | - | TRBJ2-5 | TRBV7-9 | TGTGCCAGCAGCCCGGGGTGGAATAGCGGGGAAGAGACCCAGTACTTC | CASSPGWNSGEETQYF
TRBD1 | - | TRBJ2-7 | TRBV13 | TGTGCCAGCAGCTGGGGACAGGGGGCGGACGAGCAGTACTTC | CASSWGQGADEQYF
TRBD1 | many | TRBJ1-2 | TRBV12-3/TRBV12-4 | TGTGCCATCCCGAAGGCAGGGGGATTAGCTAACTATGGCTACACCTTC | CAIPKAGGLANYGYTF
- | many | TRBJ2-5 | TRBV2 | TGTGCCAGCAGTGGAGGAGGTACCCAGTACTTC | CASSGGGTQYF
TRBD1 | - | TRBJ2-7 | TRBV6-1 | TGTGCCAGCATCAAGACAGGGGTTGCCTACGAGCAGTACTTC | CASIKTGVAYEQYF
- | few | TRBJ1-5 | TRBV6-5 | TGTGCCAGCAGTTACTCGGACAGTAAGCCCCAGCATTTT | CASSYSDSKPQHF
- | many | TRBJ2-5 | TRBV18 | TGTGCCAGCTCACCGTGGAGACAACAAGAGACCCAGTACTTC | CASSPWRQQETQYF
- | few | TRBJ1-5 | TRBV7-2 | TGTGCCAGCAGCTTAGCAGAGAGCCAGCCCCAGCATTTT | CASSLAESQPQHF
TRBD1 | many | TRBJ1-2 | TRBV29-1 | TGCAGCGTTTGGAGGGACAGAGCACCTTCTAACTATGGCTACACCTTC | CSVWRDRAPSNYGYTF
TRBD2 | many | TRBJ2-5 | TRBV20-1 | TGCAGTGCTAGAGTAGCGGGAGAGACCCAGTACTTC | CSARVAGETQYF
- | many | TRBJ2-5 | TRBV11-2 | TGTGCCAGCAGCTTAGCGTCAGGGCACGAGACCCAGTACTTC | CASSLASGHETQYF
- | - | TRBJ1-5 | TRBV19 | TGTGCCAGTAAGGGCGGAGGGATTCATCAGCCCCAGCATTTT | CASKGGGIHQPQHF
- | few | TRBJ1-3 | TRBV12-3/TRBV12-4 | TGTGCCAGCAGTCGGTTTTTTGGAAACACCATATATTTT | CASSRFFGNTIYF
- | many | TRBJ2-7 | TRBV7-2 | TGTGCCAGCAGCTTGGCCCGCGAGCAGTACTTC | CASSLAREQYF
- | - | TRBJ1-6 | TRBV28 | TGTGCCAGCAGGTCCGTGGGTAGCGCCTATAATTCACCCCTCCACTTT | CASRSVGSAYNSPLHF